The T cell receptor beta chain described here comes from a study of shared T cell receptors in the human thymus. Per the germline V gene, CDR1 is MDHEN and CDR2 is SYDVKM. The ends were cut back, 4 bases at V and 6 bases at J, with 22 bases in the middle. The CDR3 is 17 amino acids. TCRdb keeps only in-frame clones here, not all; method: immunoSEQ multiplex PCR. The sample lists about 380,000 clones, 85% to 95% occurring once. Sequencing used thymocytes. V is TRBV28 and J is TRBJ1-5, with D perhaps TRBD1 (6 bases). The TCR originated in a human donor. The CDR3 spells CASSSPPGGKASQPQHF. The CDR3 nucleotides are TGTGCCAGCAGTTCTCCGCCGGGGGGCAAGGCGAGTCAGCCCCAGCATTTT.